The 30 T cell receptor beta chains below all came from one sample that was sequenced in a study of control samples from healthy donors and cancer patients. Sequenced by immunoSEQ multiplex PCR; TCRdb stores in-frame clones only, minus some. In the table there are fewer than 200,000 clones, 90% to 95% of which are singletons. The sequenced sample consisted of blood. The receptors here all came from a woman aged 60-70 years in good health.

The chain links TRBV5-6 to TRBJ1-4, with 7 bases aligning to TRBD1. CDR1 SGHDT and CDR2 YYEEEE come from the germline V gene. The junction had 8 bases not matched to a gene; V was cut back by 4 bases and J by 8 bases. This CDR3 has 14 residues. The CDR3 is CASSAGQLGEKLFF. The CDR3 DNA is TGTGCCAGCAGCGCGGGACAGCTTGGGGAAAAACTGTTTTTT.

This clone was recorded a few times. This chain links TRBV7-2 with TRBJ1-5; the D is unclear. CDR1 SGHTA and CDR2 FQGNSA come from the germline V gene. V gave up 1 base and J gave up 0 bases, with 1 base separating them. CDR3 length equals 13 residues. The CDR3 nucleotides read TGTGCCAGCAGCTTAGTTAGCAATCAGCCCCAGCATTTT. Its translation: CASSLVSNQPQHF.

As concerns this clone: Other DNA sequences in this specimen translate into the identical CDR3. This sequence joins TRBV7-9 and TRBJ2-7, with D maybe TRBD1 (6 bases). CDR3 length: 14 residues. CDR1 is SEHNR, CDR2 FQNEAQ, per germline (reference sequence). The V gene lost 2 bases and the J gene lost 1 base, with 9 bases spanning the gap. Here the CDR3 reads CASSLLQGSYEQYF. In DNA form, the CDR3 reads TGTGCCAGCAGCTTACTACAGGGATCCTACGAGCAGTACTTC.

V is TRBV21-1 and J is TRBJ2-7; the tabulated D call, TRBD1, remains unverified against the DNA. TRBV21-1 is a pseudogene segment. The CDR3 covers 14 residues. The CDR3 spells CASSIPGTIYEQYF. The CDR3 coding sequence is TGTGCCAGCAGCATCCCCGGGACAATCTACGAGCAGTACTTC.

This clone appeared a single time. J is TRBJ2-3 and V is TRBV10-3; TRBD2 agrees at 8 bases. V dropped 4 bases and J dropped 8; count of bases not matched to a gene: 8. Germline CDR1 ENHRY, CDR2 SYGVKD. This CDR3 region has 14 residues. The CDR3, as DNA: TGTGCCATCAGTGCGAGGACTAGCCTAAGTACGCAGTATTTT. Encoded protein: CAISARTSLSTQYF.

The gene calls are TRBV27 and TRBJ2-1, with D possibly matching TRBD1 (8 bases). The CDR3 covers 16 residues. V was cut by 0 bases and J by 8 bases, with 17 bases left in between. The germline CDR1 and CDR2 sequences are MNHEY and SMNVEV (reference sequence). CDR3 coding DNA: TGTGCCAGCAGTTTATCCCCCCGGACAGGGAGGGATGAGCAGTTCTTC. This gives the protein CASSLSPRTGRDEQFF.

The chain uses TRBV5-1 and TRBJ2-3; 8 nucleotides match TRBD2. The length of the CDR3 is 14 residues. Germline trimming cut 0 bases from V and 5 bases from J; bases unmatched to any gene: 2. Germline values: CDR1 SGHRS, CDR2 YFSETQ. CDR3 protein: CASSLERGRDTQYF. The CDR3 region has the DNA TGCGCCAGCAGCTTGGAGCGGGGGCGAGATACGCAGTATTTT.

The rearrangement uses TRBV10-3 and TRBJ1-5, with D unclear. Deletions cut 0 bases from V and 7 bases from J, with 10 bases between. Germline lookup yields CDR1 ENHRY and CDR2 SYGVKD. There are 14 residues in the CDR3. The CDR3 bases are TGTGCCATCAGTGAGTCGGTGGGTTCGCAGCCCCAGCATTTT. Protein sequence: CAISESVGSQPQHF.

The chain recombines TRBV4-1 with TRBJ2-1, with D perhaps TRBD1 or TRBD2 (5 bases each). This CDR3 comprises 15 residues. V lost 2 bases and J lost 7, with 15 bases in between. Looked up from germline, CDR1 is MGHRA and CDR2 is YSYEKL. This CDR3 is CASSQWGFSPNEQFF. CDR3 DNA sequence: TGCGCCAGCAGCCAATGGGGGTTTTCACCAAATGAGCAGTTCTTC.

This chain joins TRBV10-3 and TRBJ2-1, with unresolved D. The CDR3 sequence is 12 residues long. Per germline, CDR1 ENHRY and CDR2 SYGVKD. Trimming removed 7 bases from V and 4 bases from J, with 8 bases in between. The CDR3 DNA follows: TGTGCCATCAATTCCCAGTACAATGAGCAGTTCTTC. As protein: CAINSQYNEQFF.

The chain joins TRBV28 to TRBJ2-2, with 8 bases aligning to TRBD2. Germline values: CDR1 MDHEN, CDR2 SYDVKM. This CDR3 spans 15 amino acids. Losses at the gene ends were 3 bases for V and 4 bases for J; bases not matched to a gene: 4. CDR3 loop: CASSLSRGGTGELFF. Written as DNA, the CDR3 is TGTGCCAGCAGTTTGAGTCGGGGGGGCACCGGGGAGCTGTTTTTT.

This chain joins TRBV13 and TRBJ2-1; no firm D call. CDR1 is PRHDT and CDR2 is FYEKMQ in the germline V gene (reference sequence). With 4 bases removed from V and 9 bases from J, the gap between germline ends came to 10 bases. This CDR3 region has 12 residues. The CDR3 protein is CASSSKFGEQFF. DNA for the CDR3: TGTGCCAGCAGCTCCAAGTTCGGTGAGCAGTTCTTC.

The gene calls are TRBV5-1 and TRBJ2-1; TRBD1 agrees at 9 bases. CDR3 length: 15 amino acids. J was trimmed by 5 bases and V by 3 bases; bases with no gene match: 6. Looked up from germline, CDR1 is SGHRS and CDR2 is YFSETQ. CDR3 nucleotides: TGCGCCAGCAGCTGGGGGGACAGGGACCACAATGAGCAGTTCTTC. This translates into CASSWGDRDHNEQFF.

This chain joins TRBV7-9 and TRBJ1-2; 8 bases are shared with TRBD1. From germline, CDR1 is SEHNR and CDR2 FQNEAQ (reference sequence). V was clipped by 3 bases and J by 8 bases; unmatched bases: 5. The CDR3 is 13 residues long. CDR3 in amino acids: CASSFGQGRGYTF. The CDR3 coding sequence is TGTGCCAGCAGCTTTGGACAGGGTCGGGGCTACACCTTC.

The chain combines TRBV18 with TRBJ1-4; D is unclear. With 0 bases removed from V and 13 bases from J, the gap between germline ends came to 15 bases. The CDR3 runs 14 residues. Looked up from germline, CDR1 is KGHSH and CDR2 is LQKENI. CDR3 nucleotides: TGTGCCAGCTCACCACCGTCCAGGCCCCAAGGACTGTTTTTT. It codes for CASSPPSRPQGLFF. Looking up the rest from reference TRBV18 and TRBJ1-4 gives the full variable domain: NAGVMQNPRHLVRRRGQEARLRCSPMKGHSHVYWYRQLPEEGLKFMVYLQKENIIDESGMPKERFSAEFPKEGPSILRIQQVVRGDSAAYFCASSPPSRPQGLFFGSGTQLSVL.

This chain links TRBV20-1 with TRBJ2-7; D uncertain. Germline V gene sequence: CDR1 DFQATT, CDR2 SNEGSKA (reference sequence). V was cut by 6 bases and J by 2 bases, with 8 bases left in between. The CDR3 has 11 amino acids. The CDR3 is CSALSAYEQYF. The DNA for the CDR3 is TGCAGTGCCTTAAGTGCCTACGAGCAGTACTTC.

Written as DNA, the CDR3 is TGTGCCACCAGCAGAGAAGGGGGCAGATTTAACACCGGGGAGCTGTTTTTT. Translating gives CATSREGGRFNTGELFF. The J gene is TRBJ2-2, the V gene TRBV15, with 7 bases identical to TRBD1. CDR3 size: 17 residues. Losses at the gene ends were 0 bases for V and 2 bases for J; bases not matched to a gene: 6. Germline CDR1 and CDR2: LNHNV and YYDKDF (reference sequence).

The CDR3 loop is CASSLVPGTEAFF. The CDR3 region has the DNA TGTGCCAGCAGCTTAGTTCCGGGAACTGAAGCTTTCTTT. The rearrangement links TRBV11-3 to TRBJ1-1; D gene unclear. With 1 base removed from V and 5 bases from J, the gap between germline ends came to 8 bases. CDR3 size: 13 residues. The germline V gene encodes CDR1 SGHNT and CDR2 YENEEA.

The chain couples TRBV25-1 to TRBJ1-2; 10 bases are shared with TRBD1. V lost 6 bases and J lost 6; bases outside the gene matches: 10. Looked up from germline, CDR1 is MGHDK and CDR2 is SYGVNS. This CDR3 is built from 15 residues. The CDR3 is CASRKEGTGVNGYTF. The DNA of the CDR3 is TGTGCCAGCAGGAAAGAGGGGACAGGGGTGAATGGCTACACCTTC.

The rearrangement links TRBV5-6 to TRBJ1-4, with TRBD1 matching 7 bases. Germline CDR1 is SGHDT and CDR2 is YYEEEE. The CDR3 is 15 amino acids. J was trimmed by 6 bases and V by 1 base; bases with no gene match: 6. The CDR3 sequence is CASSLNRGFYEKLFF. DNA for the CDR3: TGTGCCAGCAGCTTGAACAGGGGTTTTTATGAAAAACTGTTTTTT.

The chain uses TRBV6-6 and TRBJ2-1, with 10 bases aligning to TRBD2. Trimming took 6 bases from V and 8 from J; bases not matched to a gene: 10. The CDR3 is 15 residues long. Germline V gives CDR1 MNHNY, CDR2 SVGAGI (reference sequence). The CDR3 sequence is CASRKQRGGQDEQFF. The DNA of the CDR3 is TGTGCCAGCAGGAAACAGCGGGGGGGCCAGGATGAGCAGTTCTTC.

The chain combines TRBV10-1 with TRBJ1-2; 9 bases align to TRBD1. The CDR3 covers 12 residues. The V gene's germline CDR1 is WNHNN and CDR2 SYGVQD (reference sequence). V shed 9 bases and J 5 bases; nucleotides not matched to a gene: 4. For the CDR3, the DNA is TGCGCCAGAACAGGGGGCGGGTATGGCTACACCTTC. Its translation: CARTGGGYGYTF.

CDR3 residues: CASSQGYVAGQETQYF. The CDR3 DNA sequence: TGCGCCAGCAGCCAAGGCTACGTGGCAGGACAAGAGACCCAGTACTTC. The genes are TRBV4-1 and TRBJ2-5; D is ambiguous. The CDR3 spans 16 residues. The V end was cut by 1 base, the J end by 2 bases, with 14 bases between. Germline V gives CDR1 MGHRA, CDR2 YSYEKL.

The chain links TRBV11-2 to TRBJ2-1; 7 nucleotides line up with TRBD2. CDR3 length: 14 residues. V lost 1 base to trimming and J lost 10 bases; unmatched junction nucleotides: 7. CDR1 SGHAT and CDR2 FQNNGV come from the germline V gene. The CDR3 sequence: CASSLAGGGREQFF. CDR3 nucleotides: TGTGCCAGCAGCTTAGCGGGCGGGGGACGAGAGCAGTTCTTC.

The rearrangement uses TRBV5-1 and TRBJ1-4, with 7 bases lining up with TRBD1. This CDR3 has 17 residues. V was pared by 3 bases and J by 3 bases, with 11 bases of the junction left unmatched. Germline CDR1 SGHRS, CDR2 YFSETQ. The DNA of the CDR3 is TGCGCCAGCAGCTGGGGGGGACAGTCCGTTTCTAATGAAAAACTGTTTTTT. Translation: CASSWGGQSVSNEKLFF.

The J gene is TRBJ1-3, the V gene TRBV5-1; D gene unclear. CDR1 SGHRS and CDR2 YFSETQ come from the germline V gene. V was cut by 0 bases and J by 6 bases, with 7 bases left in between. The CDR3 covers 13 residues. Here the CDR3 DNA reads TGCGCCAGCAGCTTGGAAAATATAAACACCATATATTTT. Translation: CASSLENINTIYF.

This clone was counted between two and nine times. The chain uses TRBV4-3 and TRBJ1-2, with D unclear. Trimming took 0 bases from V and 2 from J, leaving 7 bases between them. CDR1 and CDR2 from the germline V gene are LGHNA and YSLEER. This CDR3 is 14 amino acids long. Here the CDR3 reads CASSQDFKNYGYTF. CDR3 nucleotide sequence: TGCGCCAGCAGCCAAGATTTTAAGAACTATGGCTACACCTTC.

V gene TRBV14 combines with J gene TRBJ1-2; TRBD1 might be the D (5 bases). With 0 bases removed from V and 6 bases from J, the gap between germline ends came to 8 bases. The CDR3 is made up of 13 amino acids. Germline-derived CDR1 and CDR2 are SGHDN and FVKESK. The CDR3 DNA reads as TGTGCCAGCAGCCAAGAAGGGGTGCATGGCTACACCTTC. It encodes CASSQEGVHGYTF.

The chain carries TRBV5-1 and TRBJ1-2; 8 positions agree with TRBD1. This CDR3 comprises 13 residues. The V gene end was trimmed by 4 bases and the J gene end by 8 bases; junction bases not matched to a gene: 7. Germline V gene sequence: CDR1 SGHRS, CDR2 YFSETQ. In DNA, the CDR3 is TGCGCCAGCAGCCAAGGACAGGGAAGCGGCTACACCTTC. Its protein is CASSQGQGSGYTF.

J is TRBJ1-1 and V is TRBV6-5; D might be TRBD1 (5 bases). The CDR3 is 11 residues long. The germline CDR1 and CDR2 sequences are MNHEY and SVGAGI. V lost 6 bases to trimming and J lost 8 bases, with 10 bases between them. The CDR3 protein is CASRGGLEAFF. The CDR3 region has the DNA TGTGCCAGCAGGGGGGGGTTAGAAGCTTTCTTT.